This T cell receptor (beta chain) originates from a study of T cells in localized non-small cell lung cancer. This clone was seen just once. Only in-frame clones appear in the TCRdb table, and some are missing; sequencing was by immunoSEQ multiplex PCR. The sample has approximately 54,000 clones; 86% are singletons. The specimen was peripheral blood, collected before any cancer treatment. The source is a woman aged 35 to 70 with stage I lung adenocarcinoma.

The CDR3 sequence: CASSDGTSGGGGELFF. In DNA, the CDR3 is TGTGCCAGCAGTGATGGGACTAGCGGGGGTGGCGGGGAGCTGTTTTTT. This rearrangement joins TRBV2 to TRBJ2-2, with 14 positions matching TRBD2. The CDR3 extends over 16 amino acids. Germline CDR1 reads SNHLY; CDR2 reads FYNNEI. Trimming removed 3 bases from V and 7 bases from J; junction bases left unmatched: 4.